The 3 T cell receptor beta chains below come from one sample, sequenced in a study of TIL therapy for anti-PD-1-resistant metastatic lung cancer. Time point meaning: pre-treatment sample, taken before nivolumab and TIL therapy. Pleural nodules or supraclavicular lymph nodes made up most of the excised metastases sampled. The libraries were made with immunoSEQ v3. Assay: immunoSEQ multiplex PCR; the TCRdb copy retains only in-frame clones and omits some. The sample yields 7,000 to 8,000 clones, over 55% seen once. Sequencing was performed on tumor tissue, taken at baseline. The receptors were gathered from a person aged 25 to 85 with non-small cell lung cancer.

CDR3 bases: TGTGCCAGCAGTTTAGACCCAGGGGGTCAGAATCAGCCCCAGCATTTT. Translating gives CASSLDPGGQNQPQHF. The chain couples TRBV28 to TRBJ1-5; 7 bases are shared with TRBD1. V shed 2 bases, J shed 4 bases, and the junction held 8 bases outside the gene matches. This CDR3 contains 16 residues. From germline, CDR1 is MDHEN and CDR2 SYDVKM.

There are a few counts of this clone. CDR3 amino acids: CASSSTGGSGYTF. CDR3 bases: TGTGCCAGCAGCTCAACAGGGGGCTCTGGCTACACCTTC. The rearrangement uses TRBV7-9 and TRBJ1-2; TRBD1 matches at 9 bases. V trimming: 4 bases; J trimming: 7 bases; junction bases outside the gene matches: 4. The germline V gene has CDR1 SEHNR and CDR2 FQNEAQ (reference sequence). CDR3 length equals 13 residues.

The chain joins TRBV5-1 to TRBJ2-2; possibly TRBD1 for D (6 bases). Deletions cut 4 bases from V and 0 bases from J, with 16 bases between. Germline loops: CDR1 SGHRS, CDR2 YFSETQ. This CDR3 is 17 amino acids long. The chain's CDR3 is CASSPLGARSNTGELFF. The CDR3 DNA reads as TGCGCCAGCAGCCCTTTGGGGGCGCGGTCGAACACCGGGGAGCTGTTTTTT.